The clone carrying this T cell receptor beta chain has a count of ten or more. The target antigen is unknown. The data belong to a study of early T cells in non-severe SARS-CoV-2 infection. At the level of the study: Sequencing used unsorted whole-blood bulk RNA, so chains lack pairing.

Germline V gene lookup returns CDR1 LNHDA and CDR2 SQIVND (reference sequence). With 3 bases removed from V and 4 bases from J, the gap between germline ends came to 12 bases. The CDR3 runs 14 residues. The TCR library protocol was used to attach unique molecular identifiers. These identifiers were attached to individual cDNA molecules. MiXCR, run by TCRdb on the 5' RACE reads, gives a single entry per CDR3 protein. This sample has 55,000 to 75,000 distinct CDR3 sequences, with 12% found just once. Study-wide findings and caveats: Private and CD4 specificities were missed by VDJdb matching, skewed to anti-spike CD8.

The sequencing input was whole blood. This TCR was sampled from an adult who was a healthcare worker with PCR-confirmed SARS-CoV-2 infection or an uninfected control (not recorded which). The chain is built from TRBV19 and TRBJ1-1; possibly TRBD1 for D (6 bases). CDR3 region: CASSITRGPTEAFF. CDR3 DNA: TGTGCCAGTAGTATCACCCGGGGGCCCACTGAAGCTTTCTTT. The variable domain in full, completed from reference TRBV19 and TRBJ1-1, reads DGGITQSPKYLFRKEGQNVTLSCEQNLNHDAMYWYRQDPGQGLRLIYYSQIVNDFQKGDIAEGYSVSREKKESFPLTVTSAQKNPTAFYLCASSITRGPTEAFFGQGTRLTVV.